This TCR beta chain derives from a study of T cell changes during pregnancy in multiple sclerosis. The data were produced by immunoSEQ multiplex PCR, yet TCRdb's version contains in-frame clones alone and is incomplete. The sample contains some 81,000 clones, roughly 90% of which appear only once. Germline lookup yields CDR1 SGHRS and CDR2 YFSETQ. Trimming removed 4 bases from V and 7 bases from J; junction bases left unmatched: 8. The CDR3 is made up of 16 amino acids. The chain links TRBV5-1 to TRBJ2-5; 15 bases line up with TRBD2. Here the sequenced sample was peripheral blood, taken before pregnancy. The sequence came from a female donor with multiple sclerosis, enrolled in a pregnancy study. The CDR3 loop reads CASSIGTSGGIGTQYF. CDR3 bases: TGCGCCAGCAGCATCGGGACTAGCGGGGGGATAGGGACCCAGTACTTC.